This is a list of T cell receptor delta chains from one sample in a study of gamma-delta T cells after stem cell transplantation. TCRdb re-called the RT-PCR reads through CATT. The sample holds 1,500 to 2,000 delta-chain clones, 1.5% to 2% seen once. The sequencing sample was made of gamma-delta T cells. The receptors come from a human donor. It is not recorded whose cells these are; they may come from a transplant donor. The CDR3 runs from the conserved cysteine through the conserved F or W. The D gene is left open where the match is weak. The size entry is marked missing in some rows and otherwise reads once, few, many or a size class.

clone_size | d_call | j_call | v_call | cdr3_aa | cdr3_nt
. | TRDD3 | TRDJ1 | TRDV2 | CAYQLGDTGKLIF | TGTGCCTATCAACTGGGGGATACCGGTAAACTCATCTTT
medium-sized | TRDD3 | TRDJ1 | TRDV3 | CASTPSEVLGNGADKLIF | TGTGCCTCCACCCCCTCCGAGGTACTGGGGAACGGGGCCGATAAACTCATCTTT
. | TRDD3 | TRDJ1 | TRDV2 | CAYQLGDLRVGTDKLIF | TGTGCCTATCAACTGGGGGATCTTCGGGTGGGCACCGATAAGCTCATCTTT
few | TRDD3 | TRDJ1 | TRDV2 | CACEELGAYTDKLIF | TGTGCCTGTGAGGAGCTGGGGGCCTACACCGATAAACTCATCTTT
large | TRDD3 | TRDJ3 | TRDV2 | CACDGLLGDTHPSSWDTRQMFF | TGTGCCTGTGACGGCCTACTGGGGGATACGCATCCTAGCTCCTGGGACACCCGACAGATGTTTTTC
medium-sized | TRDD3 | TRDJ1 | TRDV1 | CALGMPQIWGTKYTDKLIF | TGTGCTCTTGGGATGCCTCAAATCTGGGGGACGAAGTACACCGATAAACTCATCTTT
. | TRDD3 | TRDJ1 | TRDV2 | CACDTLLGDIGPDKLIF | TGTGCCTGTGACACCCTACTGGGGGATATCGGCCCCGATAAACTCATCTTT
few | . | TRDJ1 | TRDV2 | CACDTLPTGLGNGADKLIF | TGTGCCTGTGACACACTTCCTACGGGACTGGGGAACGGGGCCGATAAACTCATCTTT
few | . | TRDJ3 | TRDV1 | CALGAGLPTELGDSTLSWDTRQMFF | TGTGCTCTTGGGGCCGGCCTTCCTACGGAACTGGGGGATTCAACCCTCTCCTGGGACACCCGACAGATGTTTTTC
medium-sized | TRDD3 | TRDJ1 | TRDV2 | CACDPLSHHNGGYRDTDKLIF | TGTGCCTGTGACCCTTTATCCCACCATAACGGGGGATATCGGGACACCGATAAACTCATCTTT
. | TRDD3 | TRDJ1 | TRDV1 | CALGIDTGGFTLYTDKLIF | TGTGCTCTTGGGATCGATACTGGGGGATTTACCTTGTACACCGATAAACTCATCTTT
few | TRDD3 | TRDJ1 | TRDV2 | CACELLGDTDKLIF | TGTGCCTGTGAACTACTGGGGGACACCGATAAACTCATCTTT
medium-sized | . | TRDJ1 | TRDV1 | CALGVIGLTDKLIF | TGTGCTCTTGGGGTTATTGGGTTAACCGATAAACTCATCTTT
large | TRDD3 | TRDJ1 | TRDV2 | CACDPVGGGYNTDKLIF | TGTGCCTGTGACCCCGTTGGTGGGGGATACAACACCGATAAACTCATCTTT
. | TRDD3 | TRDJ1 | TRDV2 | CAYQLGNGADKLIF | TGTGCCTATCAACTGGGGAACGGGGCCGATAAACTCATCTTT
medium-sized | . | TRDJ2 | TRDV3 | CACAPPGGGATAQLFF | TGTGCCTGTGCCCCTCCGGGAGGGGGGGCGACAGCACAACTCTTCTTT
medium-sized | TRDD3 | TRDJ1 | TRDV2 | CACDTVSPWWGILGPRYTDKLIF | TGTGCCTGTGACACCGTTTCCCCGTGGTGGGGGATACTGGGACCCAGGTACACCGATAAACTCATCTTT
many | TRDD3 | TRDJ1 | TRDV1 | CALGARNFLGGQLQYTDKLIF | TGTGCTCTTGGGGCCCGCAATTTTCTGGGGGGGCAACTCCAGTACACCGATAAACTCATCTTT
medium-sized | TRDD3 | TRDJ1 | TRDV2 | CACDVLGAYTDKLIF | TGTGCCTGTGACGTACTGGGGGCCTACACCGATAAACTCATCTTT
medium-sized | TRDD3 | TRDJ1 | TRDV2 | CACDSLGDTGTDKLIF | TGTGCCTGTGACAGTCTGGGGGATACGGGGACCGATAAACTCATCTTT
medium-sized | . | TRDJ1 | TRDV2 | CACDTVGKYTDKLIF | TGTGCCTGTGACACGGTTGGGAAGTACACCGATAAACTCATCTTT
medium-sized | TRDD3 | TRDJ1 | TRDV1 | CALGTGEPRGYWGIRSQTDKLIF | TGTGCTCTTGGGACTGGCGAGCCCCGGGGGTACTGGGGGATACGCTCTCAAACCGATAAACTCATCTTT
many | TRDD3 | TRDJ1 | TRDV1 | CALGDFTGGYAYTDKLIF | TGTGCTCTTGGGGATTTCACTGGGGGATACGCGTACACCGATAAACTCATCTTT
hyperexpanded | TRDD3 | TRDJ1 | TRDV1 | CALGEETVWGIRITDKLIF | TGTGCTCTTGGGGAAGAGACGGTCTGGGGGATACGAATCACCGATAAACTCATCTTT
medium-sized | TRDD3 | TRDJ1 | TRDV3 | CAFSTPTGTGGSETDKLIF | TGTGCCTTTAGTACCCCTACTGGTACTGGGGGTTCTGAGACCGATAAACTCATCTTT
few | TRDD3 | TRDJ3 | TRDV2 | CACDTVLGDTHPSSWDTRQMFF | TGTGCCTGTGACACAGTACTGGGGGATACGCATCCTAGCTCCTGGGACACCCGACAGATGTTTTTC
. | TRDD3 | TRDJ1 | TRDV2 | CACDALLGDTDKLIF | TGTGCCTGTGACGCTTTACTGGGGGATACCGATAAACTCATCTTT
. | TRDD3 | TRDJ1 | TRDV2 | CACDPLLGNGADKLIF | TGTGCCTGTGACCCCTTACTGGGGAACGGGGCCGATAAACTCATCTTT
few | . | TRDJ1 | TRDV2 | CACDTLESTDKLIF | TGTGCCTGTGACACACTTGAGAGCACCGATAAACTCATCTTT